These 15 T cell receptor beta chains share one sample of origin, sequenced in a study of CD8 T cells in Susac syndrome. Random hexamers were used to reverse transcribe an amount of about 0.5 to 1 ug RNA. One entry per CDR3 protein results from TCRdb running MiXCR on the immunoSEQ multiplex PCR reads. The table includes about 240,000 distinct CDR3 sequences, 90% to 96% detected once. The specimen sequenced was CD4+ T cells from PBMCs. The receptors shown here come from a human donor with Susac syndrome.

The J gene is TRBJ1-2, the V gene TRBV12-5; D is perhaps TRBD1 (6 bases). CDR1 is LGHNT, CDR2 FRNRAP, per germline. The CDR3 is 13 amino acids. Trimming took 6 bases from V and 4 from J, leaving 12 bases between them. CDR3 sequence reads: CASGSTGVYGYTF. The CDR3 DNA reads TGTGCTAGTGGCTCGACAGGAGTCTATGGCTACACCTTC.

The table lists this clonotype with a count of one. This chain joins TRBV28 and TRBJ1-5; possible D gene TRBD1, 6 bases. Trimming stripped 11 bases from V and 12 bases from J, with 20 bases between. Looked up from germline, CDR1 is MDHEN and CDR2 is SYDVKM. The CDR3 spans 12 residues. The DNA for the CDR3 is TGTGCCGCGGCAGGGGCCCCTGAACACCAGCATTTT. Protein: CAAAGAPEHQHF.

This chain connects TRBV2 to TRBJ2-3; 9 bases match TRBD1. This CDR3 spans 15 amino acids. Germline V lookup: CDR1 SNHLY, CDR2 FYNNEI. V shed 5 bases and J 5 bases; nucleotides not matched to a gene: 8. CDR3 sequence: CASSLRTGAVDTQYF. For the CDR3, the DNA is TGTGCCAGCAGTCTTAGGACAGGGGCCGTAGATACGCAGTATTTT.

This clonotype was counted once. The chain recombines TRBV6-5 with TRBJ1-2; the D gene is possibly TRBD1 (6 bases). CDR3 length: 14 amino acids. Germline values: CDR1 MNHEY, CDR2 SVGAGI. Trimming left V 7 bases short and J 4 bases short, with 16 bases between. The CDR3 nucleotides read TGTGCCAGCAAACGGCGGGGGCTCGTCTATGGCTACACCTTC. This gives the protein CASKRRGLVYGYTF.

The V and J genes are TRBV4-1 and TRBJ2-1, with 11 bases identical to TRBD2. V lost 8 bases, J lost 0 bases, and 9 bases stayed unmatched. Germline CDR1 and CDR2: MGHRA and YSYEKL. This CDR3 spans 17 amino acids. The CDR3 loop is CASSGTSGGSSYNEQFF. The CDR3 DNA is TGCGCCAGCTCTGGGACTAGCGGTGGGAGCTCCTACAATGAGCAGTTCTTC.

The rearrangement joins TRBV29-1 to TRBJ2-1, with D perhaps matching TRBD1 or TRBD2 (6 bases each). V shed 3 bases and J shed 12 bases, with 12 bases lying between them. Germline lookup yields CDR1 SQVTM and CDR2 ANQGSEA. The CDR3 is 11 amino acids. CDR3 nucleotides: TGCAGCGTTGACGGGGGCCAGGGGCAGTTCTTC. It translates to CSVDGGQGQFF.

V and J are TRBV28 and TRBJ1-1, with D perhaps TRBD1 (6 bases). V shed 6 bases and J shed 5 bases, with 13 bases lying between them. Germline assignment: CDR1 MDHEN and CDR2 SYDVKM. The CDR3 loop spans 13 amino acids. CDR3 residues: CASSKRGRTEAFF. The CDR3 DNA reads TGTGCCAGCAGCAAGAGGGGGAGGACTGAAGCTTTCTTT.

The CDR3 DNA is TGTGCCAGCAGCGTAGCGGCGGGAGGGCCCTACGAGCAGTACTTC. Translated: CASSVAAGGPYEQYF. This chain links TRBV9 with TRBJ2-7, with 9 positions matching TRBD2. V lost 0 bases, J lost 2 bases, and 3 bases stayed unmatched. Germline V lookup: CDR1 SGDLS, CDR2 YYNGEE. This CDR3 is built from 15 residues.

This chain uses TRBV12-5 with TRBJ2-7; D possibly corresponds to TRBD2 (5 bases). Trimming pared 5 bases from V and 7 bases from J, leaving 12 bases between. The CDR3 covers 12 residues. CDR1 is LGHNT, CDR2 FRNRAP, per germline. CDR3 protein: CASGPPAGEQYF. CDR3 nucleotide sequence: TGTGCTAGTGGTCCCCCGGCGGGTGAGCAGTACTTC.

This sequence joins TRBV4-1 and TRBJ2-7; D possibly corresponds to TRBD2 (6 bases). The germline V and J ends were trimmed by 0 bases and 3 bases, with 9 bases remaining between them. The CDR3 covers 14 residues. Germline V gives CDR1 MGHRA, CDR2 YSYEKL. DNA of the CDR3: TGCGCCAGCAGCCAAGATAGCGGAGGCTACGAGCAGTACTTC. This translates into CASSQDSGGYEQYF.

The V and J genes are TRBV5-4 and TRBJ2-1, with 9 bases that match TRBD2. There are 18 residues in the CDR3. Per the germline V gene, CDR1 is SGHNT and CDR2 is YYREEE (reference sequence). J gave up 2 bases and V 4 bases, and 13 bases lay outside the gene matches. This CDR3 is CASSPTSGGALPYNEQFF. The CDR3 DNA reads TGTGCCAGCAGCCCGACTAGCGGTGGGGCCCTGCCCTACAATGAGCAGTTCTTC.

The chain combines TRBV30 with TRBJ1-1; D gene ambiguous. The ends were cut back, 0 bases at V and 1 base at J, with 9 bases in the middle. From germline, CDR1 is GTSNPN and CDR2 SVGIG (reference sequence). The CDR3 length is 14 residues. Here the CDR3 DNA reads TGTGCCTGGAGTGTCTGGGGATGGAACACTGAAGCTTTCTTT. It is translated as CAWSVWGWNTEAFF.

The chain combines TRBV4-1 with TRBJ2-1, with 11 bases lining up with TRBD2. J gave up 15 bases and V 0 bases, and 13 bases lay outside the gene matches. The CDR3 length is 16 residues. Germline V gene lookup returns CDR1 MGHRA and CDR2 YSYEKL. The CDR3 here is CASSQEGGLAGGSRFF. The CDR3 coding sequence is TGCGCCAGCAGCCAAGAAGGCGGACTAGCGGGCGGGTCTAGGTTCTTC.

This chain connects TRBV29-1 to TRBJ1-3; no definite D call. V was pared by 2 bases and J by 4 bases, with 9 bases between. Germline V CDR1 and CDR2: SQVTM, ANQGSEA. The CDR3 covers 13 residues. CDR3 coding DNA: TGCAGCGTTGAAAATAAGAGGGGAAACACCATATATTTT. Its protein product is CSVENKRGNTIYF.

V is TRBV7-9 and J is TRBJ2-1, with TRBD2 as a possible D gene (6 bases). V was pared by 2 bases and J by 4 bases, with 21 bases between. The CDR3 is 18 amino acids. Germline V gene data show CDR1 as SEHNR and CDR2 as FQNEAQ (reference sequence). CDR3 amino acids: CASSLLRSLVAVYNEQFF. Here the CDR3 DNA reads TGTGCCAGCAGCTTATTACGATCGTTGGTAGCGGTTTACAATGAGCAGTTCTTC.